The 4 T cell receptor beta chains reported below all come from one sample, sequenced in a study of T-cell memory formation after mild COVID-19. One entry per CDR3 protein, called by TCRdb with MiXCR from the 5' RACE reads. The sample has some 120,000 distinct CDR3 sequences; 17% are singletons. Sequenced material: PBMCs or a T cell subset sorted from them (not recorded which). The receptors were gathered from a young man who had mild COVID-19 (a few samples of this study predate the infection). Cell type and time point are not known.

This clonotype occurred many times. The rearrangement links TRBV4-3 to TRBJ2-2, with a weak D call TRBD1 (6 bases). The ends were cut back, 6 bases at V and 0 bases at J, with 11 bases in the middle. Germline lookup yields CDR1 LGHNA and CDR2 YSLEER. The CDR3 length is 15 residues. The CDR3 loop is CASRPDSSNTGELFF. The CDR3 nucleotides read TGCGCCAGCAGGCCGGACAGTTCGAACACCGGGGAGCTGTTTTTT.

This chain joins TRBV9 and TRBJ2-7; D is unresolved. V was trimmed by 4 bases and J by 6 bases, leaving 11 bases between them. The CDR3 loop spans 12 amino acids. In germline, CDR1 is SGDLS, CDR2 YYNGEE. The CDR3 spells CASSYHPGEQYV. CDR3 DNA sequence: TGTGCCAGCAGCTACCATCCCGGCGAGCAGTACGTC.

J is TRBJ2-7 and V is TRBV6-5, with D possibly TRBD1 on 5 matching bases. With 6 bases removed from V and 6 bases from J, the gap between germline ends came to 9 bases. CDR1 and CDR2 from the germline V gene are MNHEY and SVGAGI. There are 11 residues in the CDR3. CDR3 sequence (DNA): TGTGCCAGCAGGCTGGGGCTCGAGCAGTACTTC. Translation: CASRLGLEQYF.

This clonotype has more than one count but fewer than ten. This rearrangement joins TRBV24-1 to TRBJ2-4; no firm D call. This CDR3 contains 13 residues. Trimming removed 9 bases from V and 0 bases from J, with 8 bases in between. Germline V gives CDR1 KGHDR, CDR2 SFDVKD. The CDR3 reads CATLTVAKNIQYF. The CDR3 nucleotides are TGTGCCACCTTGACGGTAGCCAAAAACATTCAGTACTTC.